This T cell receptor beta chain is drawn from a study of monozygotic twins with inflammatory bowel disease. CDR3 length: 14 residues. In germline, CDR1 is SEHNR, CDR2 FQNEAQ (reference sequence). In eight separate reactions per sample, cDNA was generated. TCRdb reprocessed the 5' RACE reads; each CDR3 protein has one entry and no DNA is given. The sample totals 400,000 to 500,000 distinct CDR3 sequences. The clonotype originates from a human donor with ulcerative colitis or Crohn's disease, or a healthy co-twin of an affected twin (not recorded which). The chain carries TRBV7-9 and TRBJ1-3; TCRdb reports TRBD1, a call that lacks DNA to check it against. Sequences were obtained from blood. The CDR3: CASSSQGLGNTIYF.